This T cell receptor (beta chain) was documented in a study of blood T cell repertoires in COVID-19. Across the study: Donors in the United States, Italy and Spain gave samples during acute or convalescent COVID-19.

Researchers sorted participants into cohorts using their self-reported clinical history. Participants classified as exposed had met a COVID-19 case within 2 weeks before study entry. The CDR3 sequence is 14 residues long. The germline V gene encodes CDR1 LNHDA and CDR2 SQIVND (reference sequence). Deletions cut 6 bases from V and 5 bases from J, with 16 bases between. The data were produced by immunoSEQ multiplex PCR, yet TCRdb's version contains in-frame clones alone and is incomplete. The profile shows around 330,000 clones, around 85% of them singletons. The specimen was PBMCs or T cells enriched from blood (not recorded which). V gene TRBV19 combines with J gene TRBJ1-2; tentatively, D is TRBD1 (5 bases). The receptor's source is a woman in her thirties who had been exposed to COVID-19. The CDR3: CASSEKTARYGYTF. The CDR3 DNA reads TGTGCCAGTAGCGAAAAGACAGCCAGGTATGGCTACACCTTC.